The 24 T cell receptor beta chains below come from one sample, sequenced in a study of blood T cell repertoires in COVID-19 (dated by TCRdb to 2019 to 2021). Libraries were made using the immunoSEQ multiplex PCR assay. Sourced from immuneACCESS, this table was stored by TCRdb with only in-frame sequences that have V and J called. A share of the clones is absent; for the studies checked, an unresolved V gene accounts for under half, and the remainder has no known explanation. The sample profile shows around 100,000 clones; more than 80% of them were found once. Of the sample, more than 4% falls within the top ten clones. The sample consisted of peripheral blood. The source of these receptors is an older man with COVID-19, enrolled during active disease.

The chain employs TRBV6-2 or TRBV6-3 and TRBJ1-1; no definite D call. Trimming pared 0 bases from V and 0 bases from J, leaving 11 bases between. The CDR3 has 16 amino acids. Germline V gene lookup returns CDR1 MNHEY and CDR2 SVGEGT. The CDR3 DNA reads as TGTGCCAGCAGTTACTCGAGCCGAAATTTGAACACTGAAGCTTTCTTT. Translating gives CASSYSSRNLNTEAFF.

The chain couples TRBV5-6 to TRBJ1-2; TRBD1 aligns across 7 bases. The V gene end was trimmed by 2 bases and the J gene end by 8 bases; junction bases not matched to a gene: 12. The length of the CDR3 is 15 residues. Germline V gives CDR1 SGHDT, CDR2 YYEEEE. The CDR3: CASSFARTGSGGYTF. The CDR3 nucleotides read TGTGCCAGCAGCTTTGCCCGGACAGGCTCTGGGGGCTACACCTTC. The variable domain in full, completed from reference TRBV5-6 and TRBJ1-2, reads DAGVTQSPTHLIKTRGQQVTLRCSPKSGHDTVSWYQQALGQGPQFIFQYYEEEERQRGNFPDRFSGHQFPNYSSELNVNALLLGDSALYLCASSFARTGSGGYTFGSGTRLTVV.

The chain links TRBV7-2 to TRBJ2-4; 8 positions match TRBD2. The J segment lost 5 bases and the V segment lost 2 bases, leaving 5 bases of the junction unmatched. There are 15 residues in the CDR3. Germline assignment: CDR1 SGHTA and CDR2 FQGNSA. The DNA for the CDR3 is TGTGCCAGCAGCTTAAGGCGGGGGGTCCAAAACATTCAGTACTTC. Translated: CASSLRRGVQNIQYF. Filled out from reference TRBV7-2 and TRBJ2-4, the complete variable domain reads GAGVSQSPSNKVTEKGKDVELRCDPISGHTALYWYRQSLGQGLEFLIYFQGNSAPDKSGLPSDRFSAERTGGSVSTLTIQRTQQEDSAVYLCASSLRRGVQNIQYFGAGTRLSVL.

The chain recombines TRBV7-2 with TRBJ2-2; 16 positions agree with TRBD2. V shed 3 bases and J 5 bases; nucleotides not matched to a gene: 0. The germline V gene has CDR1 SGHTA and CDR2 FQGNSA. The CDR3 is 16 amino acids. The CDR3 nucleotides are TGTGCCAGCAGCTTGGGACTAGCGGGAGGGACCGGGGAGCTGTTTTTT. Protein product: CASSLGLAGGTGELFF.

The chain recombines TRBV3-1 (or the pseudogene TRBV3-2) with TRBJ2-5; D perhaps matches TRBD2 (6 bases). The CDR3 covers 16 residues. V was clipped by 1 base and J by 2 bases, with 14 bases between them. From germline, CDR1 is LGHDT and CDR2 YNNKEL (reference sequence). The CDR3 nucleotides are TGTGCCAGCAGCCAAGTCGGGGGTTTAAGACAAGAGACCCAGTACTTC. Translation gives CASSQVGGLRQETQYF.

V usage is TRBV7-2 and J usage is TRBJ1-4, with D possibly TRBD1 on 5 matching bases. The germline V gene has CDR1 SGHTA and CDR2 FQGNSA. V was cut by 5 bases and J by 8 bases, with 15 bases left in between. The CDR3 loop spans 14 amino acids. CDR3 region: CASSARDGGEKLFF. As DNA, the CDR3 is TGTGCCAGCAGCGCTCGGGACGGAGGGGAAAAACTGTTTTTT.

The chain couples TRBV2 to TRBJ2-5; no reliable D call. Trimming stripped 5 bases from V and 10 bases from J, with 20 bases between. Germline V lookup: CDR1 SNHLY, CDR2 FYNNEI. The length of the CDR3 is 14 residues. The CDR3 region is CASSYEATAVLQYF. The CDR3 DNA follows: TGTGCCAGCAGTTACGAGGCTACGGCGGTGCTCCAGTACTTC.

The CDR3 DNA reads TGTGCCAGCACCCAGAGTAGGGACTTCGCCCAAGAGACCCAGTACTTC. It codes for CASTQSRDFAQETQYF. This rearrangement joins TRBV5-8 to TRBJ2-5; tentative D call: TRBD2 (6 bases). Germline CDR1 SGHTS, CDR2 YDEGEE. V lost 6 bases and J lost 1, with 19 bases in between. The CDR3 is 16 amino acids.

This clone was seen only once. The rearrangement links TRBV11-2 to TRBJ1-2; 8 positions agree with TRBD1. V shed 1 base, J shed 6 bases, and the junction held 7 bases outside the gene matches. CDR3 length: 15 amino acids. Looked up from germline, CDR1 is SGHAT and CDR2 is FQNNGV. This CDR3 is CASSLVATGGNGYTF. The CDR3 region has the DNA TGTGCCAGCAGCTTAGTCGCCACAGGGGGGAATGGCTACACCTTC.

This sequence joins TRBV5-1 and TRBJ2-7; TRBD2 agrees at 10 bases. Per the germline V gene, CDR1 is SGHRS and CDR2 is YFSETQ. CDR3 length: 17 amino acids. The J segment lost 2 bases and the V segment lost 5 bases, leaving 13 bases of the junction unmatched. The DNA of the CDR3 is TGCGCCAGCAGTTGGGCTGCGACTAGCGGGTTGACCTACGAGCAGTACTTC. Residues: CASSWAATSGLTYEQYF.

As DNA, the CDR3 is TGTGCCAGCAGCCAAGACCAGCGGTACTACGAGCAGTACTTC. Protein: CASSQDQRYYEQYF. The chain combines TRBV4-2 with TRBJ2-7, with a tentative D call TRBD2 (5 bases). Trimming pared 0 bases from V and 3 bases from J, leaving 9 bases between. The germline gives CDR1 LGHNA, CDR2 YNFKEQ. The CDR3 loop spans 14 amino acids.

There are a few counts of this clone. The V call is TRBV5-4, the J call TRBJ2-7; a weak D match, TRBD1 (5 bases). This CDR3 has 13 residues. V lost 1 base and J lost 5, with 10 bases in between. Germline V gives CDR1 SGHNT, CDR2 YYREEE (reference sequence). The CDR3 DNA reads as TGTGCCAGCAGCTTGCAGGGTAACAACGAGCAGTACTTC. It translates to CASSLQGNNEQYF.

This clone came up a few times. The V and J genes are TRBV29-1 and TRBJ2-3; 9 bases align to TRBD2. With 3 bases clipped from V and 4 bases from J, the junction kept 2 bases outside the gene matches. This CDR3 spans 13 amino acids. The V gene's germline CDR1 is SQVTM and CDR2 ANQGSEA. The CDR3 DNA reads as TGCAGCGTTGAGAGGACTAGCGCAGATACGCAGTATTTT. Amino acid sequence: CSVERTSADTQYF.

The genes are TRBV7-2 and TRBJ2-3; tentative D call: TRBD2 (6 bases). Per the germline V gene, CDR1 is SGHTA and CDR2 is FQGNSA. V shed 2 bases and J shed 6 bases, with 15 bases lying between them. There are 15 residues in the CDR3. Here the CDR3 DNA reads TGTGCCAGCAGCTTACCGGGACTGAGCGCGGATACGCAGTATTTT. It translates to CASSLPGLSADTQYF.

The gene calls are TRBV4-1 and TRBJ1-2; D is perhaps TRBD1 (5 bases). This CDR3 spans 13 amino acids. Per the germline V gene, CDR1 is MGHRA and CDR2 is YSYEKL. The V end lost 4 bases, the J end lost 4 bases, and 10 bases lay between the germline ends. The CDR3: CASSPDRLYGYTF. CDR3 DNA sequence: TGCGCCAGCAGCCCAGACAGACTCTATGGCTACACCTTC.

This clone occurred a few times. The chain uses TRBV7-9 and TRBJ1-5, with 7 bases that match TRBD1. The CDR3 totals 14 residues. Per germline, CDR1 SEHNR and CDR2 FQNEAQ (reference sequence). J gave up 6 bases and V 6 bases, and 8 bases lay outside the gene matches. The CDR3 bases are TGTGCCAGCAGTAGCGACAGGGAAATTCAGCCCCAGCATTTT. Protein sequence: CASSSDREIQPQHF.

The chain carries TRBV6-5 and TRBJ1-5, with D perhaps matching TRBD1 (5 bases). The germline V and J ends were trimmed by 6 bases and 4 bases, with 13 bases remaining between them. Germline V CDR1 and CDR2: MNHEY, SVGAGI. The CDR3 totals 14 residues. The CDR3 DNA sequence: TGTGCCAGCAGCCCCGGGACTCCTAATCAGCCCCAGCATTTT. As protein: CASSPGTPNQPQHF.

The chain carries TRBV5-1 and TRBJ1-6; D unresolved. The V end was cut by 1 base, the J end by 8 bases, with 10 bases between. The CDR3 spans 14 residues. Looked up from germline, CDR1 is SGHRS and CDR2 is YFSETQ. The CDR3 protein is CASSLQGRDSPLHF. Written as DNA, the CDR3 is TGCGCCAGCAGCTTGCAAGGGAGGGATTCACCCCTCCACTTT.

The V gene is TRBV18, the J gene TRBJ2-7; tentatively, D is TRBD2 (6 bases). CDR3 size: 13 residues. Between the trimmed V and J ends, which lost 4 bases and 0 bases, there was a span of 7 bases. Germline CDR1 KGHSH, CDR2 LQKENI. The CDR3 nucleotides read TGTGCCAGCTCACTCGGGAGCTCCTACGAGCAGTACTTC. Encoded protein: CASSLGSSYEQYF.

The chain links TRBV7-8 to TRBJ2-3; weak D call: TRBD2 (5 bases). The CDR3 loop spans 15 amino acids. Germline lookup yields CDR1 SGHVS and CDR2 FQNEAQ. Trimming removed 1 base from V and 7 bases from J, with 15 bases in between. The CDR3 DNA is TGTGCCAGCAGCTTAGGCGTAGCTAGCTCGTATACGCAGTATTTT. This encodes CASSLGVASSYTQYF.

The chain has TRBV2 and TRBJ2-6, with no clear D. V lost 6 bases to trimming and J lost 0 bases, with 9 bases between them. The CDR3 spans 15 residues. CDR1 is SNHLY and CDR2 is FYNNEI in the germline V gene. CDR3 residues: CASRETDSGANVLTF. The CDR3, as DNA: TGTGCCAGCAGGGAGACGGACTCTGGGGCCAACGTCCTGACTTTC.

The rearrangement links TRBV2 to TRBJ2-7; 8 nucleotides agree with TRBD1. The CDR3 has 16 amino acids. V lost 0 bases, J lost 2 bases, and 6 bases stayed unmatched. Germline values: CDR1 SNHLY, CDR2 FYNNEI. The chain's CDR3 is CASSEAFRTGTYEQYF. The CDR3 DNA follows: TGTGCCAGCAGTGAAGCGTTTCGGACAGGGACCTACGAGCAGTACTTC.

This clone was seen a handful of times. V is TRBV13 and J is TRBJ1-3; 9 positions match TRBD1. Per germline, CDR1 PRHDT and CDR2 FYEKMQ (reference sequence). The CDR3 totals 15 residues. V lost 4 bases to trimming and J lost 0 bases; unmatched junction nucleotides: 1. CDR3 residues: CASSWDRDSGNTIYF. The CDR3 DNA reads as TGTGCCAGCAGCTGGGACAGGGACTCTGGAAACACCATATATTTT. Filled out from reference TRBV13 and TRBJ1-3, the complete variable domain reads AAGVIQSPRHLIKEKRETATLKCYPIPRHDTVYWYQQGPGQDPQFLISFYEKMQSDKGSIPDRFSAQQFSDYHSELNMSSLELGDSALYFCASSWDRDSGNTIYFGEGSWLTVV.

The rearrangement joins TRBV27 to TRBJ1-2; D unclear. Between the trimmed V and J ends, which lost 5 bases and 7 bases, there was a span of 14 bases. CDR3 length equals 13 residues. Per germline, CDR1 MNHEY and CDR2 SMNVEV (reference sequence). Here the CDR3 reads CASSPAGRGGYTF. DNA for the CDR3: TGTGCCAGCAGTCCTGCCGGACGGGGTGGCTACACCTTC.